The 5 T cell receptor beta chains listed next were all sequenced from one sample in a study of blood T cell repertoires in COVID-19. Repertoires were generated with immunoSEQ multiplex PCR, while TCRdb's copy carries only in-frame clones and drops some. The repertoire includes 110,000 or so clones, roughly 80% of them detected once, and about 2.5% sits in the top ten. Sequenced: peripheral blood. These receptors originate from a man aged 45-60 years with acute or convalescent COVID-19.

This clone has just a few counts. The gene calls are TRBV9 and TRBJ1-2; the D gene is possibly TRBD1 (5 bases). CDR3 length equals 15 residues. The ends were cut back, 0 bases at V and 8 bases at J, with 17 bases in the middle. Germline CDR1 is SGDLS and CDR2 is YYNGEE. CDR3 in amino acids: CASSVGRARVGGYTF. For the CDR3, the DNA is TGTGCCAGCAGCGTAGGAAGGGCCAGGGTCGGCGGCTACACCTTC.

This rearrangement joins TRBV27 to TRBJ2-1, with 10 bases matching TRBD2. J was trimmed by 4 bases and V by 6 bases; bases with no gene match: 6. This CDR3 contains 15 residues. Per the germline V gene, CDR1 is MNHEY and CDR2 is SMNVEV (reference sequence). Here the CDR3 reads CASSLLAGPYNEQFF. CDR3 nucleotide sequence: TGTGCCAGCAGCTTACTAGCGGGGCCATACAATGAGCAGTTCTTC.

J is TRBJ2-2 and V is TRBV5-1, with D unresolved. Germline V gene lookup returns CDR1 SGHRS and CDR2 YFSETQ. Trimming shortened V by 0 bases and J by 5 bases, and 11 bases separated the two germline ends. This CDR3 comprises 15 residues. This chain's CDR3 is CASSLVGPRTGELFF. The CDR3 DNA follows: TGCGCCAGCAGCTTGGTCGGTCCGAGGACCGGGGAGCTGTTTTTT.

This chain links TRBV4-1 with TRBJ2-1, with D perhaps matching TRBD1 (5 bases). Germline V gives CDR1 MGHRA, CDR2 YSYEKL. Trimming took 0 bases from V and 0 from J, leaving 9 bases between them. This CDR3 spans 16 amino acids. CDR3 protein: CASSQDGQISYNEQFF. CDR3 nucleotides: TGCGCCAGCAGCCAAGACGGACAAATCTCCTACAATGAGCAGTTCTTC.

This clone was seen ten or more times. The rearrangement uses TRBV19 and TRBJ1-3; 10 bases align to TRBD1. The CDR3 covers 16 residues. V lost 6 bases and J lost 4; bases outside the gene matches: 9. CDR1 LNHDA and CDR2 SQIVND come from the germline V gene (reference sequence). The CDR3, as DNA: TGTGCCAGTAGCCGGACAGGGGGATCGTCGGGAAACACCATATATTTT. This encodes CASSRTGGSSGNTIYF.